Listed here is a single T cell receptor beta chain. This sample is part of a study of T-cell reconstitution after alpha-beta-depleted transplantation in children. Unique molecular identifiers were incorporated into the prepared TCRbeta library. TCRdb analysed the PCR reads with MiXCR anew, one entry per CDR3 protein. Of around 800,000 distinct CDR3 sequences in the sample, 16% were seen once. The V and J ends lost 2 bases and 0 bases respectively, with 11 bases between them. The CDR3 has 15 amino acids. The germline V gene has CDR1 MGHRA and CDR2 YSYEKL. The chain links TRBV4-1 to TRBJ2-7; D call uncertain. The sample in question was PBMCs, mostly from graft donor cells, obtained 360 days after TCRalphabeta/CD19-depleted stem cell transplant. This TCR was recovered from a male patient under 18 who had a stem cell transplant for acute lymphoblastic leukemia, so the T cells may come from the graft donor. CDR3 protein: CASSQPDLSSYEQYF. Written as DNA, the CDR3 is TGCGCCAGCAGCCAACCCGACTTGAGCTCCTACGAGCAGTACTTC.